Following are 16 T cell receptor beta chains from one sample sequenced in a study of early T cells in non-severe SARS-CoV-2 infection. From the 5' RACE reads, TCRdb called clonotypes with MiXCR, one entry per CDR3 protein. The table has tens of thousands of distinct CDR3 sequences, around 11% seen once; the top ten hold approximately 1%. Sequences were derived from whole blood, sampled at baseline. The receptors originated from an adult who was a healthcare worker with PCR-confirmed SARS-CoV-2 infection or an uninfected control (not recorded which). The donor label of this sample is uncertain.

This clonotype was counted ten times or more. This sequence joins TRBV5-5 and TRBJ1-3; D ambiguous. This CDR3 comprises 16 residues. V lost 1 base and J lost 0, with 11 bases in between. Germline CDR1 reads SGHKS; CDR2 reads YYEKEE (reference sequence). For the CDR3, the DNA is TGTGCCAGCAGCTTGAAAACGTCGACCTCTGGAAACACCATATATTTT. It encodes CASSLKTSTSGNTIYF.

This clonotype came up many times. The J gene is TRBJ2-2, the V gene TRBV6-5; 9 bases match TRBD1. This CDR3 contains 20 residues. J lost 4 bases, V lost 5 bases, and 20 bases had no gene match. Germline CDR1 reads MNHEY; CDR2 reads SVGAGI. CDR3 nucleotide sequence: TGTGCCAGCAGTAACCGAAATAGGGGACAGGGAGGTGGGATCACCGGGGAGCTGTTTTTT. This encodes CASSNRNRGQGGGITGELFF.

There are many counts of this clonotype. The chain uses TRBV4-1 and TRBJ2-2; 13 nucleotides align to TRBD2. Germline V CDR1 and CDR2: MGHRA, YSYEKL. The CDR3 spans 19 residues. J was trimmed by 4 bases and V by 2 bases; bases with no gene match: 10. The CDR3 is CASSQRLLAGGPATGELFF. Written as DNA, the CDR3 is TGCGCCAGCAGCCAACGTCTACTAGCGGGGGGGCCTGCCACCGGGGAGCTGTTTTTT.

This clonotype was counted at least ten times. V is TRBV7-2 and J is TRBJ2-1, with 11 bases lining up with TRBD2. The CDR3 contains 15 residues. V shed 5 bases, J shed 7 bases, and the junction held 7 bases outside the gene matches. The germline CDR1 and CDR2 sequences are SGHTA and FQGNSA. The CDR3 nucleotides read TGTGCCAGCAGCAAGATAGCGGGGGGGTTGAATGAGCAGTTCTTC. Its protein product is CASSKIAGGLNEQFF.

The rearrangement joins TRBV5-1 to TRBJ1-4; 7 nucleotides align to TRBD1. The CDR3 is made up of 15 amino acids. J lost 4 bases, V lost 2 bases, and 5 bases had no gene match. Germline values: CDR1 SGHRS, CDR2 YFSETQ. CDR3 DNA: TGCGCCAGCAGCTTCACAGGGGCCATTAATGAAAAACTGTTTTTT. Translating it yields CASSFTGAINEKLFF.

The chain has TRBV7-6 and TRBJ2-1; 15 nucleotides match TRBD2. V shed 1 base and J 5 bases; nucleotides not matched to a gene: 3. Germline-derived CDR1 and CDR2 are SGHVS and FNYEAQ. CDR3 length equals 17 residues. CDR3 coding DNA: TGTGCCAGCAGCTTAGTAGGGACTAGCGGGGGGCACAATGAGCAGTTCTTC. Protein sequence: CASSLVGTSGGHNEQFF.

The chain uses TRBV24-1 and TRBJ2-1, with 9 bases matching TRBD1. Germline V gives CDR1 KGHDR, CDR2 SFDVKD. This CDR3 has 15 amino acids. V gave up 4 bases and J gave up 7 bases; unmatched junction bases: 7. This CDR3 reads CATSDRDRVRNEQFF. Written as DNA, the CDR3 is TGTGCCACCAGTGACCGGGACAGGGTTAGGAATGAGCAGTTCTTC.

This clonotype has just a few counts. V is TRBV11-2 and J is TRBJ2-1; TRBD2 agrees at 8 bases. The germline V gene encodes CDR1 SGHAT and CDR2 FQNNGV. This CDR3 is built from 16 residues. The ends lost 1 base at V and 3 bases at J; junction bases unmatched: 5. CDR3: CASSLAGRGVYNEQFF. The CDR3 DNA follows: TGTGCCAGCAGCTTAGCTGGGCGGGGGGTCTACAATGAGCAGTTCTTC.

This clonotype was seen ten or more times. This chain links TRBV12-3 or TRBV12-4 with TRBJ2-3, with 9 bases that match TRBD1. CDR3 size: 12 residues. Trimming at V came to 6 bases and at J to 7 bases, leaving 2 bases not matched to a gene. DNA for the CDR3: TGTGCCAGCAGGGGGACAGGGAATACGCAGTATTTT. Amino acids: CASRGTGNTQYF.

This sequence joins TRBV9 and TRBJ2-1; D is perhaps TRBD1 (5 bases). Between the trimmed V and J ends, which lost 3 bases and 5 bases, there was a span of 12 bases. The CDR3 is made up of 14 amino acids. Germline V CDR1 and CDR2: SGDLS, YYNGEE. The CDR3 DNA follows: TGTGCCAGCAGCGCGCCCCTCAGGGACAATGAGCAGTTCTTC. It translates to CASSAPLRDNEQFF.

This clonotype was seen a few times. V usage is TRBV6-5 and J usage is TRBJ1-3; TRBD1 agrees at 9 bases. Losses at the gene ends were 4 bases for V and 2 bases for J; bases not matched to a gene: 6. Germline CDR1 reads MNHEY; CDR2 reads SVGAGI. The CDR3 loop spans 16 amino acids. CDR3 sequence reads: CASSSGQGIAGNTIYF. The DNA of the CDR3 is TGTGCCAGCAGTTCAGGACAGGGGATAGCTGGAAACACCATATATTTT.

This clonotype was counted a few times. V and J are TRBV4-1 and TRBJ1-6; TRBD1 matches at 9 bases. CDR1 is MGHRA, CDR2 YSYEKL, per germline. After removal of 4 bases from V and 5 bases from J, the junction contained 3 bases not matched to a gene. The CDR3 loop spans 15 amino acids. The CDR3 is CASSPRDRDNSPLHF. Here the CDR3 DNA reads TGCGCCAGCAGCCCCCGGGACAGGGATAATTCACCCCTCCACTTT.

There are many counts of this clonotype. The chain combines TRBV30 with TRBJ1-1; 9 nucleotides align to TRBD1. After removal of 8 bases from V and 3 bases from J, the junction contained 10 bases not matched to a gene. The CDR3 is 14 residues long. In germline, CDR1 is GTSNPN, CDR2 SVGIG (reference sequence). Written as DNA, the CDR3 is TGTGCCCTCGACAGGGGGATAGGGTACACTGAAGCTTTCTTT. Protein: CALDRGIGYTEAFF.

This clonotype was seen a handful of times. The V call is TRBV7-2, the J call TRBJ1-1; the D is unclear. Per germline, CDR1 SGHTA and CDR2 FQGNSA. The CDR3 spans 13 residues. Deletions cut 5 bases from V and 0 bases from J, with 7 bases between. The DNA for the CDR3 is TGTGCCAGCAGCATCACTATGAACACTGAAGCTTTCTTT. The encoded protein is CASSITMNTEAFF.

This clonotype was observed a handful of times. The CDR3 loop reads CASSSGTGTDGYTF. Here the CDR3 DNA reads TGTGCCAGCAGCTCTGGGACAGGGACGGATGGCTACACCTTC. The V gene is TRBV7-2, the J gene TRBJ1-2; TRBD1 matches 9 bases. The CDR3 contains 14 residues. CDR1 is SGHTA, CDR2 FQGNSA, per germline. V shed 4 bases and J 6 bases; nucleotides not matched to a gene: 6.

This chain joins TRBV29-1 and TRBJ1-2; D not certain. The CDR3 is 13 residues long. The V and J ends lost 4 bases and 3 bases respectively, with 12 bases between them. The germline V gene encodes CDR1 SQVTM and CDR2 ANQGSEA. CDR3 sequence: CSVGEGGYYGYTF. DNA for the CDR3: TGCAGCGTTGGTGAAGGCGGATACTATGGCTACACCTTC.